This section outlines one TCR beta chain sequence together with its context. As yet, its antigen is unknown. All patients were untreated before thyroid surgery. These data belong to a study of metastatic and nonmetastatic thyroid tumors. This CDR3 is built from 14 residues. Trimming left V 0 bases short and J 0 bases short, with 3 bases between. Germline V gene sequence: CDR1 SGHTA, CDR2 FQGNSA. Authors' methods: For papillary thyroid cancer, a distant-metastasis classifier was constructed from CDR3 differences observed across clinicopathological groups. TCRdb re-clonotyped the PCR reads through MiXCR. Clone size and V and J calls follow TCRdb, not the original study. The table has 8,500 to 10,000 clones, less than 30% seen once; the top ten hold under 25%. Study-wide results and limits: Across blood and tumor, TCR beta diversity in malignant thyroid tumors was reportedly significantly higher than in benign nodules.

The sample consisted of tumor tissue. The V call is TRBV7-2, the J call TRBJ2-4, with D uncertain. This receptor was identified in a female donor with papillary thyroid cancer or a benign thyroid nodule (not recorded which). Some clones in this sample may be carry-over from other donors' samples. The CDR3 DNA is TGTGCCAGCAGCTTAGCGGGAGCCAAAAACATTCAGTACTTC. Protein product: CASSLAGAKNIQYF.